A single sample is the source of the 30 T cell receptor beta chains below, sequenced in a study of blood T cell repertoires in COVID-19. Assay: immunoSEQ multiplex PCR; the TCRdb copy retains only in-frame clones and omits some. The sample carries 260,000 or so clones, around 84% recorded once. The sample comprised PBMCs or T cells enriched from blood (not recorded which). The receptors shown here come from a woman aged 50 to 65 who had recovered from COVID-19.

In its sample, this clone was seen a few times. The chain employs TRBV11-2 and TRBJ1-3; 8 bases line up with TRBD1. CDR1 and CDR2 from the germline V gene are SGHAT and FQNNGV. CDR3 size: 14 residues. V was pared by 5 bases and J by 4 bases, with 4 bases of the junction left unmatched. This CDR3 reads CASSNRDRGNTIYF. In nucleotides, the CDR3 is TGTGCCAGCAGCAACCGGGACAGGGGAAACACCATATATTTT.

The chain couples TRBV2 to TRBJ1-2, with TRBD1 identical over 9 bases. J gave up 0 bases and V 7 bases, and 6 bases lay outside the gene matches. Germline V gives CDR1 SNHLY, CDR2 FYNNEI. This CDR3 is built from 15 residues. The CDR3 coding sequence is TGTGCCAGCATCCCACAGGGGGCCCCTAACTATGGCTACACCTTC. Its protein is CASIPQGAPNYGYTF.

The CDR3: CASSQAGRGGLRTDTQYF. The CDR3 DNA sequence: TGTGCCAGCAGCCAAGCGGGGCGGGGGGGCCTACGCACAGATACGCAGTATTTT. This chain joins TRBV3-1 (or the pseudogene TRBV3-2) and TRBJ2-3; 9 bases map to TRBD2. V dropped 1 base and J dropped 1; count of bases not matched to a gene: 9. The length of the CDR3 is 18 residues. The V gene's germline CDR1 is LGHDT and CDR2 YNNKEL (reference sequence).

This clone was seen once. The chain recombines TRBV25-1 with TRBJ2-7, with D unresolved. This CDR3 spans 13 amino acids. Germline CDR1 MGHDK, CDR2 SYGVNS. V lost 4 bases, J lost 9 bases, and 16 bases lay in between. CDR3 residues: CASSVQASIGQYF. Written as DNA, the CDR3 is TGTGCCAGCAGTGTTCAGGCGAGCATCGGGCAGTACTTC.

V is TRBV19 and J is TRBJ2-5, with no clear D. Germline V lookup: CDR1 LNHDA, CDR2 SQIVND (reference sequence). V lost 3 bases and J lost 3, with 14 bases in between. The length of the CDR3 is 15 residues. The CDR3 nucleotides are TGTGCCAGTAGTATCGACTTCACCCGAAAAGAGACCCAGTACTTC. Translating it yields CASSIDFTRKETQYF.

The gene calls are TRBV5-1 and TRBJ1-1, with TRBD1 as a possible D gene (5 bases). Germline V gives CDR1 SGHRS, CDR2 YFSETQ. V lost 2 bases and J 10 bases, leaving 15 bases between the germline ends. The CDR3 totals 13 residues. The chain's CDR3 is CASSFGREDSAFF. The CDR3 nucleotides are TGCGCCAGCAGCTTCGGCAGGGAAGACTCAGCTTTCTTT.

This rearrangement joins TRBV29-1 to TRBJ1-1; D perhaps matches TRBD1 (5 bases). Trimming shortened V by 2 bases and J by 1 base, and 11 bases separated the two germline ends. Looked up from germline, CDR1 is SQVTM and CDR2 is ANQGSEA. This CDR3 contains 14 residues. The CDR3 protein is CSVELQTANTEAFF. The CDR3 DNA reads TGCAGCGTTGAACTCCAGACAGCGAACACTGAAGCTTTCTTT.

This chain connects TRBV27 to TRBJ2-4; 10 positions agree with TRBD2. In germline, CDR1 is MNHEY, CDR2 SMNVEV (reference sequence). There are 20 residues in the CDR3. V shed 1 base, J shed 4 bases, and the junction held 16 bases outside the gene matches. The CDR3 is CASSLLAGGGSPTGKNIQYF. The CDR3 DNA sequence: TGTGCCAGCAGTTTATTAGCGGGAGGAGGTTCGCCAACGGGGAAAAACATTCAGTACTTC.

A single count supports this clone. This chain links TRBV5-1 with TRBJ2-7; TRBD1 agrees at 8 bases. V gave up 5 bases and J gave up 5 bases; unmatched junction bases: 0. CDR1 is SGHRS and CDR2 is YFSETQ in the germline V gene. The CDR3 loop spans 11 amino acids. CDR3 sequence reads: CASRQGDEQYF. DNA of the CDR3: TGCGCCAGCAGACAGGGGGACGAGCAGTACTTC.

The chain couples TRBV10-3 to TRBJ1-2, with 10 positions matching TRBD1. Germline CDR1 is ENHRY and CDR2 is SYGVKD. There are 11 residues in the CDR3. Trimming took 10 bases from V and 6 from J; bases not matched to a gene: 2. The CDR3 nucleotides read TGTGCCACGACAGGGGGCAATGGCTACACCTTC. This translates into CATTGGNGYTF.

The chain combines TRBV30 with TRBJ1-6, with 7 nucleotides matching TRBD1. J lost 12 bases, V lost 4 bases, and 6 bases had no gene match. Germline V gives CDR1 GTSNPN, CDR2 SVGIG (reference sequence). The CDR3 extends over 12 amino acids. The CDR3 region is CAWTRTGGPLHF. The CDR3 nucleotides are TGTGCCTGGACTCGGACAGGAGGACCCCTCCACTTT.

This chain's CDR3 is CASSLPGTAKEQYF. CDR3 in DNA: TGTGCCAGCAGCTTGCCCGGGACAGCGAAAGAGCAGTACTTC. The chain joins TRBV5-4 to TRBJ2-7; 7 bases align to TRBD1. V was clipped by 1 base and J by 7 bases; unmatched bases: 8. Germline values: CDR1 SGHNT, CDR2 YYREEE (reference sequence). The CDR3 is 14 amino acids.

The chain is built from TRBV5-6 and TRBJ2-5; D might be TRBD1 (5 bases). The CDR3 is 15 amino acids. Per germline, CDR1 SGHDT and CDR2 YYEEEE. V lost 0 bases, J lost 5 bases, and 14 bases lay in between. Here the CDR3 DNA reads TGTGCCAGCAGCTTGGCCCGCAGGGTCGCGGAGACCCAGTACTTC. This codes for CASSLARRVAETQYF. The entire variable domain, with the rest obtained from reference TRBV5-6 and TRBJ2-5, is as follows: DAGVTQSPTHLIKTRGQQVTLRCSPKSGHDTVSWYQQALGQGPQFIFQYYEEEERQRGNFPDRFSGHQFPNYSSELNVNALLLGDSALYLCASSLARRVAETQYFGPGTRLLVL.

By share, this clone ranks as medium-sized. The V and J genes are TRBV19 and TRBJ1-6; TRBD1 might be the D (5 bases). Trimming removed 7 bases at V and 7 bases at J, with 8 bases between. The CDR3 contains 12 residues. The germline CDR1 and CDR2 sequences are LNHDA and SQIVND (reference sequence). The CDR3 here is CASIPGNSPLHF. DNA for the CDR3: TGTGCCAGTATCCCAGGGAATTCACCCCTCCACTTT.

This sequence joins TRBV4-1 and TRBJ1-4; D is unclear. The CDR3 is made up of 18 amino acids. Trimming took 1 base from V and 6 from J, leaving 21 bases between them. In germline, CDR1 is MGHRA, CDR2 YSYEKL. The CDR3 DNA is TGCGCCAGCAGCCAAGGAATAAGTCGGGTAACGGCGTATGAAAAACTGTTTTTT. This sequence encodes CASSQGISRVTAYEKLFF.

This clone has only a few counts. V and J are TRBV28 and TRBJ1-5; 7 positions agree with TRBD1. Germline values: CDR1 MDHEN, CDR2 SYDVKM. V dropped 5 bases and J dropped 2; count of bases not matched to a gene: 9. The CDR3 is 16 residues long. The CDR3 protein is CASSPPQGGGNQPQHF. CDR3 in DNA: TGTGCCAGCAGTCCCCCCCAGGGGGGAGGCAATCAGCCCCAGCATTTT.

This chain uses TRBV28 with TRBJ1-5, with D perhaps matching TRBD1 (5 bases). V was cut by 3 bases and J by 2 bases, with 14 bases left in between. This CDR3 is built from 16 residues. CDR1 is MDHEN, CDR2 SYDVKM, per germline. Here the CDR3 DNA reads TGTGCCAGCAGTTTGCCGCCGAGACAGCGCAATCAGCCCCAGCATTTT. This gives the protein CASSLPPRQRNQPQHF.

The chain carries TRBV5-1 and TRBJ2-2; the D gene is possibly TRBD2 (6 bases). The V end lost 1 base, the J end lost 2 bases, and 12 bases lay between the germline ends. The CDR3 is made up of 16 amino acids. Germline V gives CDR1 SGHRS, CDR2 YFSETQ. The CDR3, as DNA: TGCGCCAGCAGCTTGTTTGGGGGGACCAACACCGGGGAGCTGTTTTTT. Translation gives CASSLFGGTNTGELFF.

The V gene is TRBV9, the J gene TRBJ1-2; D is ambiguous. V shed 3 bases and J shed 2 bases, with 14 bases lying between them. This CDR3 has 15 amino acids. From germline, CDR1 is SGDLS and CDR2 YYNGEE. The CDR3, as DNA: TGTGCCAGCAGCGCCTCCTCACGGGAAAACTATGGCTACACCTTC. Translation: CASSASSRENYGYTF.

The rearrangement joins TRBV19 to TRBJ1-1; D not resolved. V was clipped by 1 base and J by 3 bases, with 9 bases between them. CDR3 length: 14 amino acids. Germline CDR1 and CDR2: LNHDA and SQIVND (reference sequence). DNA of the CDR3: TGTGCCAGTAGTATAGGGGCGTCGGACACTGAAGCTTTCTTT. This sequence encodes CASSIGASDTEAFF.

V is TRBV4-1 and J is TRBJ1-5; D is perhaps TRBD1 (6 bases). The V gene's germline CDR1 is MGHRA and CDR2 YSYEKL. The CDR3 covers 19 residues. V was cut by 3 bases and J by 2 bases, with 23 bases left in between. The CDR3 region is CASSQGGAGADWGNQPQHF. In nucleotides, the CDR3 is TGCGCCAGCAGCCAGGGAGGGGCAGGGGCGGATTGGGGCAATCAGCCCCAGCATTTT.

The gene calls are TRBV7-9 and TRBJ2-1, with 8 bases matching TRBD2. The ends lost 5 bases at V and 0 bases at J; junction bases unmatched: 6. Germline V lookup: CDR1 SEHNR, CDR2 FQNEAQ (reference sequence). CDR3 length: 16 amino acids. CDR3 sequence: CASSLSGNPSYNEQFF. The CDR3 DNA sequence: TGTGCCAGCAGCCTTAGCGGGAACCCCTCCTACAATGAGCAGTTCTTC.

This chain connects TRBV19 to TRBJ1-2; the D gene is possibly TRBD1 (5 bases). CDR3 length equals 15 residues. V lost 5 bases and J lost 4, with 17 bases in between. CDR1 and CDR2 (germline): LNHDA, SQIVND (reference sequence). The DNA for the CDR3 is TGTGCCAGTAGTTCGGGGGGGGTTTTCGTCTATGGCTACACCTTC. It encodes CASSSGGVFVYGYTF.

The chain combines TRBV7-2 with TRBJ2-5, with D unclear. The CDR3 spans 16 residues. Deletions cut 5 bases from V and 2 bases from J, with 18 bases between. Germline CDR1 and CDR2: SGHTA and FQGNSA. CDR3 residues: CASSPRGGNLQETQYF. The CDR3 coding sequence is TGTGCCAGCAGCCCCCGCGGCGGCAACTTACAAGAGACCCAGTACTTC.

Remarks on this clone: A much more abundant neighbour one base away suggests this may be a read error. This CDR3 is CASSGTDYEQYF. The CDR3, as DNA: TGTGCCAGCAGCGGGACAGACTACGAGCAGTACTTC. The rearrangement links TRBV5-4 to TRBJ2-7, with 7 nucleotides matching TRBD1. J lost 3 bases, V lost 4 bases, and 1 base had no gene match. The CDR3 loop spans 12 amino acids. The germline CDR1 and CDR2 sequences are SGHNT and YYREEE (reference sequence).

The genes are TRBV3-1 (or the pseudogene TRBV3-2) and TRBJ2-5; 7 nucleotides line up with TRBD1. The germline CDR1 and CDR2 sequences are LGHDT and YNNKEL (reference sequence). The V and J ends lost 4 bases and 5 bases, in that order; junction bases with no gene match: 10. This CDR3 region has 15 residues. The CDR3 loop is CASSRSGQESETQYF. CDR3 coding DNA: TGTGCCAGCAGCCGATCCGGACAGGAATCGGAGACCCAGTACTTC.

This chain joins TRBV6-6 and TRBJ2-7; possible D gene TRBD1, 6 bases. V gave up 7 bases and J gave up 2 bases, with 15 bases separating them. CDR3 length: 14 residues. Looked up from germline, CDR1 is MNHNY and CDR2 is SVGAGI (reference sequence). This CDR3 reads CASTTSQGAYEQYF. As DNA, the CDR3 is TGTGCCAGCACCACCTCACAGGGAGCCTACGAGCAGTACTTC.

This clone was detected only a few times. V gene TRBV7-2 combines with J gene TRBJ1-3; TRBD1 aligns across 9 bases. In germline, CDR1 is SGHTA, CDR2 FQGNSA. The V gene end was trimmed by 3 bases and the J gene end by 0 bases; junction bases not matched to a gene: 3. This CDR3 region has 16 residues. The CDR3 loop is CASSLTGGSSGNTIYF. CDR3 DNA: TGTGCCAGCAGCTTGACAGGGGGAAGCTCTGGAAACACCATATATTTT.

The CDR3 protein is CAWIRRGTIQETQYF. Here the CDR3 DNA reads TGTGCCTGGATCAGGAGGGGAACCATTCAAGAGACCCAGTACTTC. The chain recombines TRBV30 with TRBJ2-5; TRBD2 is a possible D gene (6 bases). V shed 4 bases and J shed 2 bases, with 17 bases lying between them. The CDR3 has 15 amino acids. In germline, CDR1 is GTSNPN, CDR2 SVGIG (reference sequence).

This chain uses TRBV30 with TRBJ1-2, with TRBD1 matching 9 bases. The CDR3 sequence is 13 residues long. J lost 9 bases, V lost 1 base, and 6 bases had no gene match. Germline V gene data show CDR1 as GTSNPN and CDR2 as SVGIG (reference sequence). In DNA form, the CDR3 reads TGTGCCTGGAGTGCCGGACAGGGGATCCGCTACACCTTC. This encodes CAWSAGQGIRYTF.